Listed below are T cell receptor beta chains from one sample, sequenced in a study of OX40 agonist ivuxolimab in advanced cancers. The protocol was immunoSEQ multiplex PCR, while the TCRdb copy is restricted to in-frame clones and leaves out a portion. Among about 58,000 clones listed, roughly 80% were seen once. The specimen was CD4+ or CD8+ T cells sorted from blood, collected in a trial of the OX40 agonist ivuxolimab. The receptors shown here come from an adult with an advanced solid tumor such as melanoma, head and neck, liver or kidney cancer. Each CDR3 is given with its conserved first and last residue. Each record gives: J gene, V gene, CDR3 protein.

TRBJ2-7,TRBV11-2,CASSLTFSGTISYEQYF
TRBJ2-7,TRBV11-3,CASSLGLYEQYF
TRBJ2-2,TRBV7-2,CASSNRGDTGELFF
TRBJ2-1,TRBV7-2,CASSPGLGGNNEQFF
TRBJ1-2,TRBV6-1,CASSAGTGVSYGYTF
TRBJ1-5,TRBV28,CASSRDQPQHF
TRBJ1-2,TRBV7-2,CASSFGTGDGYTF
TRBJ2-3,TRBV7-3,CASSLGLRDTQYF
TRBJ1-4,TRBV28,CASSSSGATNEKLFF
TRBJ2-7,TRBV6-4,CASRTRGEQYF
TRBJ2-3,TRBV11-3,CASSLGVEDTQYF
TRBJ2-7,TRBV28,CASSLTGQGARVVFYEQYF
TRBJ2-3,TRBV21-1,CASSKAGGLTSGDCTDTQYF
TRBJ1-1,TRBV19,CASSIGGSLGIGTEAFF
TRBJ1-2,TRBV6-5,CASSPRAPRGYGYTF
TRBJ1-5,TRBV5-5,CASSLARAGVSNQPQHF
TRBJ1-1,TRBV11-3,CASSLALFAGLTEAFF
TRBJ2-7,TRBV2,CASTARSYEQYF
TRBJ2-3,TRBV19,CASSPLLGLAGGDSTDTQYF
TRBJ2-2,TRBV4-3,CASRSAGELFF
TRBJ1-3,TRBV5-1,CASSLERSGNTIYF
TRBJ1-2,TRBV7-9,CASSPYGGGGYGYTF
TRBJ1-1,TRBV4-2,CASSQVIGTENTEAFF
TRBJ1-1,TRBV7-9,CASSTSQRTTEAFF
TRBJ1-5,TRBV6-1,CASSELLDGGGPQHF
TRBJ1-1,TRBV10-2,CASTGENNLNTEAFF
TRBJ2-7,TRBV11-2,CASSVNRGPEYEQYF
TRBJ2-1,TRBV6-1,CASSFYNEQFF
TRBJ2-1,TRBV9,CASSERSAGSYNEQFF
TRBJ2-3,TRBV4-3,CASSPRGADTDTQYF
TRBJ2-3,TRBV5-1,CASSIGIGAGDTQYF
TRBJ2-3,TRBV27,CASSLVGLGATDTQYF
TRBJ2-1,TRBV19,CASSIEFEQFF
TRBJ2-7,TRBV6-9,CASRGFDPYEQYF
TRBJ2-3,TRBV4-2,CASSQGSSGGADTQYF
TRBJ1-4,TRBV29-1,CSVDSRAGGEKLFF
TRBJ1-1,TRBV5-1,CASSLAVGTTEAFF
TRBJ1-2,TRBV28,CASLGSAVLYGYTF
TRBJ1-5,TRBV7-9,CASSLGVPGGNQPQHF
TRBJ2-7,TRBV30,CAWSRDFYSYEQYF